These 28 T cell receptor beta chains were sequenced from one sample in a study of cytomegalovirus exposure and HLA in healthy donors. The study ran its PCR with 60 Vbeta and 13 Jbeta primers. This table comes from immunoSEQ multiplex PCR, and its TCRdb copy is limited to in-frame clones, with some not included. The data show about 130,000 clones, with approximately 72% seen just once and around 2.6% held by the top ten. Source material: PBMCs. These receptor sequences come from a human donor in good health.

This clone was observed a handful of times. The V gene is TRBV6-6, the J gene TRBJ2-3, with 8 nucleotides matching TRBD2. CDR3 length equals 16 residues. CDR1 MNHNY and CDR2 SVGAGI come from the germline V gene (reference sequence). V lost 6 bases and J lost 6; bases outside the gene matches: 14. The CDR3 DNA reads TGTGCCAGCAGCCCCCCTGCTCGGGGGGGGTCGGATACGCAGTATTTT. Its translation is CASSPPARGGSDTQYF.

This sequence joins TRBV4-2 and TRBJ1-5, with TRBD1 as a possible D gene (6 bases). The germline V gene has CDR1 LGHNA and CDR2 YNFKEQ. The CDR3 is made up of 17 amino acids. V dropped 1 base and J dropped 3 bases, with 16 bases sitting between them. The CDR3 DNA reads TGTGCCAGCAGCCAAGTTGGATGGGGACACCTCAATCAGCCCCAGCATTTT. This encodes CASSQVGWGHLNQPQHF.

The CDR3 DNA reads as TGCGCCAGCAGCCAAGACGGTGCGGGTATCGGCTACGAGCAGTACTTC. Its protein product is CASSQDGAGIGYEQYF. J is TRBJ2-7 and V is TRBV4-3, with a tentative D call TRBD2 (5 bases). The germline gives CDR1 LGHNA, CDR2 YSLEER. CDR3 length equals 16 residues. V was pared by 0 bases and J by 3 bases, with 15 bases between.

The V gene is TRBV6-1, the J gene TRBJ1-6, with 8 bases that match TRBD1. The V gene end was trimmed by 6 bases and the J gene end by 9 bases; junction bases not matched to a gene: 10. Germline-derived CDR1 and CDR2 are MNHNS and SASEGT. The CDR3 runs to 15 residues. The CDR3 DNA is TGTGCCAGCAGGGACGGACAGGGCGGGCGTTCACCCCTCCACTTT. Protein product: CASRDGQGGRSPLHF.

The J gene is TRBJ2-7, the V gene TRBV27; weak D call: TRBD1 (6 bases). Germline V gene lookup returns CDR1 MNHEY and CDR2 SMNVEV (reference sequence). The CDR3 totals 13 residues. Deletions cut 2 bases from V and 4 bases from J, with 9 bases between. The DNA of the CDR3 is TGTGCCAGCAGTTTAGGGGGCGGTTACGAGCAGTACTTC. This codes for CASSLGGGYEQYF.

The gene calls are TRBV6-5 and TRBJ1-6, with D uncertain. The CDR3 has 16 residues. Trimming removed 0 bases from V and 11 bases from J, with 17 bases in between. CDR1 is MNHEY and CDR2 is SVGAGI in the germline V gene. Here the CDR3 reads CASSYSRVGGKTPLHF. In nucleotides, the CDR3 is TGTGCCAGCAGTTACTCGAGGGTTGGCGGAAAGACACCCCTCCACTTT.

The chain employs TRBV6-5 and TRBJ2-4, with D possibly matching TRBD1 (5 bases). The CDR3 has 16 residues. Germline lookup yields CDR1 MNHEY and CDR2 SVGAGI. V was pared by 2 bases and J by 0 bases, with 11 bases between. The CDR3 is CASSYAGSSAKNIQYF. The CDR3 nucleotides read TGTGCCAGCAGTTACGCAGGGTCCTCAGCCAAAAACATTCAGTACTTC.

CDR3 loop: CASSNRLGPQHF. The CDR3, as DNA: TGTGCCAGCAGTAATCGTCTCGGGCCCCAGCATTTT. The V call is TRBV27, the J call TRBJ1-5, with D uncertain. V dropped 5 bases and J dropped 9 bases, with 11 bases sitting between them. The CDR3 is made up of 12 amino acids. Per the germline V gene, CDR1 is MNHEY and CDR2 is SMNVEV (reference sequence).

This chain joins TRBV7-2 and TRBJ2-5; the D gene is possibly TRBD2 (6 bases). The germline V gene encodes CDR1 SGHTA and CDR2 FQGNSA. Between the trimmed V and J ends, which lost 0 bases and 1 base, there was a span of 6 bases. The CDR3 consists of 14 residues. CDR3 DNA sequence: TGTGCCAGCAGCTTAGCGGGGGGCCAAGAGACCCAGTACTTC. This gives the protein CASSLAGGQETQYF. Full variable domain (rest looked up from reference TRBV7-2 and TRBJ2-5): GAGVSQSPSNKVTEKGKDVELRCDPISGHTALYWYRQSLGQGLEFLIYFQGNSAPDKSGLPSDRFSAERTGGSVSTLTIQRTQQEDSAVYLCASSLAGGQETQYFGPGTRLLVL.

The chain carries TRBV30 and TRBJ1-5; D uncertain. Germline V gene lookup returns CDR1 GTSNPN and CDR2 SVGIG (reference sequence). V lost 2 bases to trimming and J lost 0 bases, with 5 bases between them. The CDR3 extends over 13 amino acids. The DNA for the CDR3 is TGTGCCTGGAGTCCAGTTAGCAATCAGCCCCAGCATTTT. Amino acid sequence: CAWSPVSNQPQHF.

The CDR3 nucleotides are TGTGCCAGCAGCTCGGACACCGGGGAGCTGTTTTTT. Translated, it gives CASSSDTGELFF. This chain links TRBV5-4 with TRBJ2-2; D is uncertain. Trimming removed 3 bases at V and 3 bases at J, with 3 bases between. Germline CDR1 and CDR2: SGHNT and YYREEE (reference sequence). This CDR3 has 12 amino acids.

The chain has TRBV30 and TRBJ2-1; the D is unclear. Looked up from germline, CDR1 is GTSNPN and CDR2 is SVGIG (reference sequence). Trimming took off 4 bases at V and 1 base at J, with 17 bases between the two ends. The CDR3 has 16 amino acids. CDR3 sequence: CAWIIPTLGSYNEQFF. The CDR3 bases are TGTGCCTGGATTATCCCGACACTTGGGTCCTACAATGAGCAGTTCTTC. Supplemented by reference TRBV30 and TRBJ2-1, the full variable domain reads SQTIHQWPATLVQPVGSPLSLECTVEGTSNPNLYWYRQAAGRGLQLLFYSVGIGQISSEVPQNLSASRPQDRQFILSSKKLLLSDSGFYLCAWIIPTLGSYNEQFFGPGTRLTVL.

This clone was recorded a few times. Mismatch with germline at one junction end may stem from a read error. J is TRBJ2-2 and V is TRBV7-9; D not resolved. The CDR3 extends over 14 amino acids. CDR1 and CDR2 from the germline V gene are SEHNR and FQNEAQ (reference sequence). Written as DNA, the CDR3 is TGTTCCAGCAGCTTAATAGATTTCACCGGGGAGCTGTTTTTT. Translation gives CSSSLIDFTGELFF.

The rearrangement uses TRBV11-3 and TRBJ2-5, with 16 positions matching TRBD2. The CDR3 consists of 17 residues. J was trimmed by 5 bases and V by 1 base; bases with no gene match: 4. The germline CDR1 and CDR2 sequences are SGHNT and YENEEA. Written as DNA, the CDR3 is TGTGCCAGCAGCTTAGGAGGGACTAGCGGGGGGGCGGAGACCCAGTACTTC. Translation: CASSLGGTSGGAETQYF.

V gene TRBV7-8 combines with J gene TRBJ2-6; 7 positions match TRBD2. Germline trimming cut 5 bases from V and 2 bases from J; bases unmatched to any gene: 3. The V gene's germline CDR1 is SGHVS and CDR2 FQNEAQ. This CDR3 is built from 15 residues. CDR3 coding DNA: TGTGCCAGCAGCGCTGGGGGGGCTGGGGCCAACGTCCTGACTTTC. This codes for CASSAGGAGANVLTF.

This sequence joins TRBV7-9 and TRBJ1-1, with D unclear. Trimming cost V 5 bases and J 8 bases, with 12 bases left between them. The germline V gene has CDR1 SEHNR and CDR2 FQNEAQ (reference sequence). The CDR3 has 12 amino acids. CDR3 residues: CASSAGFSEAFF. As DNA, the CDR3 is TGTGCCAGCAGCGCCGGTTTCTCCGAAGCTTTCTTT.

This clone was seen only a few times. This rearrangement joins TRBV29-1 to TRBJ1-2; D might be TRBD1 (5 bases). The V gene lost 4 bases and the J gene lost 8 bases, with 14 bases spanning the gap. This CDR3 comprises 12 residues. The germline V gene encodes CDR1 SQVTM and CDR2 ANQGSEA. CDR3 loop: CSVVGVNGGYTF. CDR3 nucleotide sequence: TGCAGCGTTGTAGGGGTCAACGGGGGCTACACCTTC.

This clone was observed a few times. The DNA for the CDR3 is TGTGCCAGCAGTGAAGCCCGGGACAGGGGGCGCGGGGAGACCCAGTACTTC. This sequence encodes CASSEARDRGRGETQYF. The chain recombines TRBV25-1 with TRBJ2-5; 12 nucleotides match TRBD1. Germline values: CDR1 MGHDK, CDR2 SYGVNS. V dropped 2 bases and J dropped 5; count of bases not matched to a gene: 9. CDR3 length equals 17 residues.

The rearrangement links TRBV13 to TRBJ1-1, with unresolved D. The germline V and J ends were trimmed by 3 bases and 6 bases, with 11 bases remaining between them. The CDR3 is 13 residues long. CDR1 is PRHDT and CDR2 is FYEKMQ in the germline V gene (reference sequence). The CDR3 coding sequence is TGTGCCAGCAGCTTCGGGCGGGCCCCTGAAGCTTTCTTT. Translation: CASSFGRAPEAFF. Full variable domain (remainder filled in from reference TRBV13 and TRBJ1-1): AAGVIQSPRHLIKEKRETATLKCYPIPRHDTVYWYQQGPGQDPQFLISFYEKMQSDKGSIPDRFSAQQFSDYHSELNMSSLELGDSALYFCASSFGRAPEAFFGQGTRLTVV.

The V and J genes are TRBV7-9 and TRBJ2-3, with D tentatively TRBD2 (6 bases). The V and J ends lost 6 bases and 4 bases respectively, with 17 bases between them. The CDR3 spans 15 residues. From germline, CDR1 is SEHNR and CDR2 FQNEAQ (reference sequence). CDR3 coding DNA: TGTGCCAGCAGACCGCTAGGAGGGCCTGCAGATACGCAGTATTTT. As protein: CASRPLGGPADTQYF. Drawing the rest from reference TRBV7-9 and TRBJ2-3, the complete variable domain is DTGVSQNPRHKITKRGQNVTFRCDPISEHNRLYWYRQTLGQGPEFLTYFQNEAQLEKSRLLSDRFSAERPKGSFSTLEIQRTEQGDSAMYLCASRPLGGPADTQYFGPGTRLTVL.

This clone was seen a few times. The chain employs TRBV7-8 and TRBJ2-1; 7 bases agree with TRBD2. Germline CDR1 and CDR2: SGHVS and FQNEAQ. Trimming cost V 5 bases and J 5 bases; bases outside gene matches: 9. The CDR3 length is 15 residues. The CDR3 nucleotides are TGTGCCAGCAGCCGTCGTCTCGCGGGGGACAATGAGCAGTTCTTC. Amino acids: CASSRRLAGDNEQFF. Together with reference TRBV7-8 and TRBJ2-1, the CDR3 gives the full variable domain: GAGVSQSPRYKVAKRGQDVALRCDPISGHVSLFWYQQALGQGPEFLTYFQNEAQLDKSGLPSDRFFAERPEGSVSTLKIQRTQQEDSAVYLCASSRRLAGDNEQFFGPGTRLTVL.

The rearrangement joins TRBV9 to TRBJ2-3; 11 bases agree with TRBD1. Germline lookup yields CDR1 SGDLS and CDR2 YYNGEE. CDR3 length equals 19 residues. J gave up 5 bases and V 0 bases, and 14 bases lay outside the gene matches. CDR3 DNA: TGTGCCAGCAGCGTAGACCCTGAAGTAGGACAGGGGGCTTTAGATACGCAGTATTTT. Translating it yields CASSVDPEVGQGALDTQYF.

V is TRBV30 and J is TRBJ2-3, with 8 bases fitting TRBD2. Germline CDR1 and CDR2: GTSNPN and SVGIG (reference sequence). V trimming: 2 bases; J trimming: 2 bases; junction bases outside the gene matches: 3. The CDR3 runs 14 residues. CDR3 amino acids: CAWSLSGVTDTQYF. CDR3 nucleotides: TGTGCCTGGAGTCTTAGCGGGGTCACAGATACGCAGTATTTT. Together with reference TRBV30 and TRBJ2-3, the CDR3 gives the full variable domain: SQTIHQWPATLVQPVGSPLSLECTVEGTSNPNLYWYRQAAGRGLQLLFYSVGIGQISSEVPQNLSASRPQDRQFILSSKKLLLSDSGFYLCAWSLSGVTDTQYFGPGTRLTVL.

The chain employs TRBV21-1 and TRBJ2-3; the table's D call of TRBD1 was not tested on the DNA. TRBV21-1 represents a pseudogene. This CDR3 is built from 17 residues. The CDR3 DNA is TGTGCCAGCAGCACTTCCGGACAGGGGAAAAGCACAGATACGCAGTATTTT. It encodes CASSTSGQGKSTDTQYF.

This rearrangement joins TRBV9 to TRBJ2-2; TRBD2 agrees at 16 bases. CDR3 length equals 19 residues. Per germline, CDR1 SGDLS and CDR2 YYNGEE. Trimming removed 3 bases from V and 4 bases from J; junction bases left unmatched: 9. The CDR3 is CASSANPGLAGGFTGELFF. CDR3 nucleotides: TGTGCCAGCAGCGCCAACCCGGGACTAGCGGGAGGGTTCACCGGGGAGCTGTTTTTT.

V usage is TRBV12-5 and J usage is TRBJ2-3; 10 positions agree with TRBD1. The CDR3 covers 16 residues. Trimming took 4 bases from V and 3 from J; bases not matched to a gene: 7. The germline gives CDR1 LGHNT, CDR2 FRNRAP. The CDR3 sequence: CASGWSTGGVTDTQYF. Written as DNA, the CDR3 is TGTGCTAGTGGTTGGTCGACAGGGGGCGTAACAGATACGCAGTATTTT.

This clone appeared a single time. The chain recombines TRBV4-3 with TRBJ2-1, with 7 bases that match TRBD1. V dropped 4 bases and J dropped 3; count of bases not matched to a gene: 18. The CDR3 is 19 amino acids. The germline CDR1 and CDR2 sequences are LGHNA and YSLEER. CDR3 protein: CASSLGPETGTAIYNEQFF. CDR3 nucleotide sequence: TGCGCCAGCAGCCTCGGACCTGAAACCGGGACAGCCATCTACAATGAGCAGTTCTTC.

This chain links TRBV7-9 with TRBJ2-2; TRBD2 agrees at 9 bases. The CDR3 is made up of 16 amino acids. Germline assignment: CDR1 SEHNR and CDR2 FQNEAQ (reference sequence). The ends lost 3 bases at V and 1 base at J; junction bases unmatched: 3. CDR3 coding DNA: TGTGCCAGCAGCTTTAGCGGGGGTCTGAACACCGGGGAGCTGTTTTTT. Translation: CASSFSGGLNTGELFF. Looking up the rest from reference TRBV7-9 and TRBJ2-2 gives the full variable domain: DTGVSQNPRHKITKRGQNVTFRCDPISEHNRLYWYRQTLGQGPEFLTYFQNEAQLEKSRLLSDRFSAERPKGSFSTLEIQRTEQGDSAMYLCASSFSGGLNTGELFFGEGSRLTVL.